The clone carrying this T cell receptor beta chain has just a few counts. This CDR3 has 15 residues. In germline, CDR1 is MGHRA, CDR2 YSYEKL. V trimming: 4 bases; J trimming: 7 bases; junction bases outside the gene matches: 6. The data originate from a study of blood T cell repertoires in COVID-19. Overall study context: PBMCs, B-cell-depleted T cells, or T cells were the source of the cDNA or gDNA that made up the material.

Using immunoSEQ multiplex PCR, the repertoire was profiled, and TCRdb retains in-frame clones only, with some absent. The sample contains about 120,000 clones, about 83% of which appear only once. The chain has TRBV4-1 and TRBJ1-4; 10 bases line up with TRBD1. Material: peripheral blood. The clonotype was recovered from a woman between 45 and 65 years old with acute or convalescent COVID-19. DNA of the CDR3: TGCGCCAGCAGCCTAACCGGGACAGGGGTTGAAAAACTGTTTTTT. Translation gives CASSLTGTGVEKLFF.